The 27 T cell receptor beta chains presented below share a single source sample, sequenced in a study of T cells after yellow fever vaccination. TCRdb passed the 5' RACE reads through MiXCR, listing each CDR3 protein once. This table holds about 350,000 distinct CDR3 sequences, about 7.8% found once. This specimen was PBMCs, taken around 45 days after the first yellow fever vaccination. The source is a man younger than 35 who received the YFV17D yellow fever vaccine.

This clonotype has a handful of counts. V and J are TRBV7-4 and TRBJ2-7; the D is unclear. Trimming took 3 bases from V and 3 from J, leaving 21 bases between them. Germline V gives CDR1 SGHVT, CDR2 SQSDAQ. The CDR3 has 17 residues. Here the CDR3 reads CASSLGRHHARYYEQYV. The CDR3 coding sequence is TGTGCCAGCAGCTTGGGAAGACATCACGCACGCTACTACGAGCAGTACGTC.

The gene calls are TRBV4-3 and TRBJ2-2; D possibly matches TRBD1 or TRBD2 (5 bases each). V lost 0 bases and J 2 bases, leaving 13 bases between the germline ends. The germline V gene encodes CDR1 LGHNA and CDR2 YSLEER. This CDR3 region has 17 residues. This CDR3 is CASSQDISGTNTGELFF. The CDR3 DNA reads TGCGCCAGCAGCCAAGATATTTCCGGGACCAACACCGGGGAGCTGTTTTTT.

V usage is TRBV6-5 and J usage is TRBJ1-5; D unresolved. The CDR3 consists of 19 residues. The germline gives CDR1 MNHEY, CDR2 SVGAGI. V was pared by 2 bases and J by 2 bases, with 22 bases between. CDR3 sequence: CASSYRAFMWGRGNQPQHF. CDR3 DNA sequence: TGTGCCAGCAGTTACCGCGCATTTATGTGGGGTCGAGGCAATCAGCCCCAGCATTTT.

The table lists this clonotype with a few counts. CDR3 coding DNA: TGTGCCATCGGCGGCAATCAGCCCCAGCATTTT. Its translation is CAIGGNQPQHF. This chain joins TRBV12-3 or TRBV12-4 and TRBJ1-5; unclear D gene. The germline V and J ends were trimmed by 10 bases and 2 bases, with 6 bases remaining between them. The CDR3 length is 11 residues.

The chain's CDR3 is CASSFGTGVIEQFF. CDR3 coding DNA: TGTGCCAGCAGCTTTGGGACAGGGGTGATTGAGCAGTTCTTC. V is TRBV5-6 and J is TRBJ2-1, with 10 nucleotides matching TRBD1. The CDR3 sequence is 14 residues long. V was pared by 2 bases and J by 9 bases, with 5 bases of the junction left unmatched. In germline, CDR1 is SGHDT, CDR2 YYEEEE.

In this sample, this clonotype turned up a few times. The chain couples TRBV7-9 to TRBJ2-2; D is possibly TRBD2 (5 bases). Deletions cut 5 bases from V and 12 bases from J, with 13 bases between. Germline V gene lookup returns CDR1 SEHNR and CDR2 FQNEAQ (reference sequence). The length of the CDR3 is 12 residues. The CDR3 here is CASSHGGGKLFF. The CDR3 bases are TGTGCCAGCAGCCACGGTGGAGGCAAGCTGTTTTTT.

CDR3 region: CASSLHRGSNYEQYV. The CDR3 DNA follows: TGTGCCAGCAGCTTGCACCGGGGCTCCAACTACGAGCAGTACGTC. The chain uses TRBV7-2 and TRBJ2-7; either TRBD1 or TRBD2 may supply D (5 bases each). The CDR3 has 15 amino acids. V gave up 3 bases and J gave up 3 bases, with 15 bases separating them. The germline CDR1 and CDR2 sequences are SGHTA and FQGNSA.

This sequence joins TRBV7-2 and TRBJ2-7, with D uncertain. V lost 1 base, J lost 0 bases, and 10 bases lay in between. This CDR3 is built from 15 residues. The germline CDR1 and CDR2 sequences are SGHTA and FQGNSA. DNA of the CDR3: TGTGCCAGCAGCTTAGGAGGCGCGAGCTCCTACGAGCAGTACTTC. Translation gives CASSLGGASSYEQYF.

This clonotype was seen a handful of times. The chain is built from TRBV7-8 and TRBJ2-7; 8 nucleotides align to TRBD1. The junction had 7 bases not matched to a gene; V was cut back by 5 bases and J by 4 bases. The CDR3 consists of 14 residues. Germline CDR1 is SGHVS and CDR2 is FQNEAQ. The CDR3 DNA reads TGTGCCAGCAGCCTCCGGACAGGGCCGTACGAGCAGTACGTC. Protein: CASSLRTGPYEQYV.

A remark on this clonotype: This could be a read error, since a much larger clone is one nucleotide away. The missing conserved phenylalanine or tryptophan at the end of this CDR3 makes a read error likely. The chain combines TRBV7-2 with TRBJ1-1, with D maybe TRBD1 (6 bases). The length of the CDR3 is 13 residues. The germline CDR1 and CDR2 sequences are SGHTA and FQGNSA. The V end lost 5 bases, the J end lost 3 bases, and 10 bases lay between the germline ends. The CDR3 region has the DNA TGTGCCAGCAGCAAATACAGGGACACTGAAGCTTTCTCT. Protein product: CASSKYRDTEAFS.

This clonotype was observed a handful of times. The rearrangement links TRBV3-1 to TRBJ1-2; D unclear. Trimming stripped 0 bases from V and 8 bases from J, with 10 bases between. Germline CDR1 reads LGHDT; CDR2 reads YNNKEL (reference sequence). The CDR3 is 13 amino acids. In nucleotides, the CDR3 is TGTGCCAGCAGCCAAGAAACCTGGTACGGCTACACCTTC. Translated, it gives CASSQETWYGYTF.

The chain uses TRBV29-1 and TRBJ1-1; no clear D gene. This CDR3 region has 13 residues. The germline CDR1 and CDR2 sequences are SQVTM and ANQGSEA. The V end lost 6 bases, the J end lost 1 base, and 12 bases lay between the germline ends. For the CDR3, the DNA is TGCAGCGTATGGCGGAATGGGAACACTGAAGCTTTCTTT. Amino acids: CSVWRNGNTEAFF. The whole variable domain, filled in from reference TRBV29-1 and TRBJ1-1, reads SAVISQKPSRDICQRGTSLTIQCQVDSQVTMMFWYRQQPGQSLTLIATANQGSEATYESGFVIDKFPISRPNLTFSTLTVSNMSPEDSSIYLCSVWRNGNTEAFFGQGTRLTVV.

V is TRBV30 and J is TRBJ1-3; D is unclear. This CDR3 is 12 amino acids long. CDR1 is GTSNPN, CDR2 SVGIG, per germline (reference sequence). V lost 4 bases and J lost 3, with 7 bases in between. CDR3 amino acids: CAWKWGGNTIYF. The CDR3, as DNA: TGTGCCTGGAAATGGGGTGGAAACACCATATATTTT.

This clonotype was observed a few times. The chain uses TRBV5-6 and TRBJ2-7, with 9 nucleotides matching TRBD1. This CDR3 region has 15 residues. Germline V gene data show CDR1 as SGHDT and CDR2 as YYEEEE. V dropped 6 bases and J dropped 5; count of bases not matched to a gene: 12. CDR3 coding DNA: TGTGCCAGCAACTTCGGGACAGGGTCGTTCCACGAGCAGTACGTC. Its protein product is CASNFGTGSFHEQYV.

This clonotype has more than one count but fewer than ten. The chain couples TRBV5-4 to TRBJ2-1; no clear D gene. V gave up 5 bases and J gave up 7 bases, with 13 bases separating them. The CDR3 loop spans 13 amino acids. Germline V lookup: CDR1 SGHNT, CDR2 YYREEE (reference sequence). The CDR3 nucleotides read TGTGCCAGCAGGGGCCCGGGCCCTAATGAGCAGTTCTTC. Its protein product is CASRGPGPNEQFF. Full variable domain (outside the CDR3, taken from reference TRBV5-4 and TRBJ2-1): ETGVTQSPTHLIKTRGQQVTLRCSSQSGHNTVSWYQQALGQGPQFIFQYYREEENGRGNFPPRFSGLQFPNYSSELNVNALELDDSALYLCASRGPGPNEQFFGPGTRLTVL.

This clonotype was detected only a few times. The CDR3 DNA reads TGTGCCAGTACCCTCGGTGCGGGTCGGGGCGCTGAAGCTTTCTTT. Amino acids: CASTLGAGRGAEAFF. This chain uses TRBV19 with TRBJ1-1; tentative D call: TRBD1 (5 bases). Trimming took 7 bases from V and 6 from J, leaving 21 bases between them. Germline V lookup: CDR1 LNHDA, CDR2 SQIVND (reference sequence). CDR3 size: 15 residues.

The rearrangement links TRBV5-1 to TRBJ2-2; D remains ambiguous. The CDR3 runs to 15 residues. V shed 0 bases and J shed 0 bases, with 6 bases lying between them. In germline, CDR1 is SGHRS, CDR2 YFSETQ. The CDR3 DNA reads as TGCGCCAGCAGCTTGGAACAGTCGAACACCGGGGAGCTGTTTTTT. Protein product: CASSLEQSNTGELFF.

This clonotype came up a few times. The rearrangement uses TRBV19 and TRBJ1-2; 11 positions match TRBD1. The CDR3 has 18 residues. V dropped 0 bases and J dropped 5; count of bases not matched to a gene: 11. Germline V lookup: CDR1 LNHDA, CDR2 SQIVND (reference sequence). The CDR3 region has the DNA TGTGCCAGTAGTATAGATGGCCCCGGACAGGGGGCTATATATGGCTACACCTTC. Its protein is CASSIDGPGQGAIYGYTF.

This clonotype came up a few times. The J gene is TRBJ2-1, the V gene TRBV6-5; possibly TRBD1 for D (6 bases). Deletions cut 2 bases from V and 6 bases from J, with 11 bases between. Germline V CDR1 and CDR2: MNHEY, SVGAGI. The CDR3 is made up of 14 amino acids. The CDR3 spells CASSYGGQTNEQFF. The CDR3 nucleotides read TGTGCCAGCAGTTACGGGGGACAAACCAATGAGCAGTTCTTC.

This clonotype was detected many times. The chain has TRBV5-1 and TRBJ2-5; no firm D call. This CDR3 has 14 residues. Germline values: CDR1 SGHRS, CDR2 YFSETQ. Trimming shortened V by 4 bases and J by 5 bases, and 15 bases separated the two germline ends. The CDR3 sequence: CASSRNPSEETQYF. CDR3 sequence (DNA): TGCGCCAGCAGCCGGAACCCGTCGGAGGAGACCCAGTACTTC. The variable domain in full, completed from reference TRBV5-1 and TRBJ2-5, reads KAGVTQTPRYLIKTRGQQVTLSCSPISGHRSVSWYQQTPGQGLQFLFEYFSETQRNKGNFPGRFSGRQFSNSRSEMNVSTLELGDSALYLCASSRNPSEETQYFGPGTRLLVL.

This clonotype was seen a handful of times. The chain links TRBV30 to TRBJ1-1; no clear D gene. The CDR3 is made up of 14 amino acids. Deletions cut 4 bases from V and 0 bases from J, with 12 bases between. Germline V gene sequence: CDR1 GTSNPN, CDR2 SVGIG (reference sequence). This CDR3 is CAWIPDGMNTEAFF. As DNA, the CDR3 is TGTGCCTGGATCCCGGACGGCATGAACACTGAAGCTTTCTTT. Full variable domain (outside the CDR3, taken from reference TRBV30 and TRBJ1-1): SQTIHQWPATLVQPVGSPLSLECTVEGTSNPNLYWYRQAAGRGLQLLFYSVGIGQISSEVPQNLSASRPQDRQFILSSKKLLLSDSGFYLCAWIPDGMNTEAFFGQGTRLTVV.

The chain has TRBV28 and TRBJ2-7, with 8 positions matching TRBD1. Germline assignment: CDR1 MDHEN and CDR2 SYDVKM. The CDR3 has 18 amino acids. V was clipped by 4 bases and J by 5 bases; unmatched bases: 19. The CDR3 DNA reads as TGTGCCAGCAGTTCTGCAGTATTGGGACAGGCCGTTCTCCACGAGCAGTACGTC. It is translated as CASSSAVLGQAVLHEQYV.

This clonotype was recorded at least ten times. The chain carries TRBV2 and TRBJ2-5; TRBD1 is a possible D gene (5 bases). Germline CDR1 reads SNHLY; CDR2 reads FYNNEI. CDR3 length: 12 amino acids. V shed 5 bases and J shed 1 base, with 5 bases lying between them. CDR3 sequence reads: CASSQGQETQYF. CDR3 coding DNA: TGTGCCAGCAGTCAGGGCCAAGAGACCCAGTACTTC. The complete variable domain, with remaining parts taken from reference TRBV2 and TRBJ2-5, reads EPEVTQTPSHQVTQMGQEVILRCVPISNHLYFYWYRQILGQKVEFLVSFYNNEISEKSEIFDDQFSVERPDGSNFTLKIRSTKLEDSAMYFCASSQGQETQYFGPGTRLLVL.

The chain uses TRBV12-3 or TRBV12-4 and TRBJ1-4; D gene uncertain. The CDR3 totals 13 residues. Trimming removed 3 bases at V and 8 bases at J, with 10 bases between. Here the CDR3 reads CASSLSGNEKLFF. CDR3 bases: TGTGCCAGCAGTTTGTCGGGGAACGAAAAACTGTTTTTT.

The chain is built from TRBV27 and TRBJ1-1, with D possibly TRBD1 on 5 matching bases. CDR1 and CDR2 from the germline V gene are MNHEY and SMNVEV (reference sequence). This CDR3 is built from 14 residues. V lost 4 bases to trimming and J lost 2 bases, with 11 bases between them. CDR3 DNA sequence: TGTGCCAGCAGTTATGGGGGGTTAAACACTGAAGCTTTCTTT. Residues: CASSYGGLNTEAFF.

The CDR3 reads CASSERQEAYEQYF. For the CDR3, the DNA is TGTGCCAGCAGTGAGAGACAGGAGGCCTACGAGCAGTACTTC. The chain combines TRBV6-1 with TRBJ2-7; maybe TRBD1 (6 bases). CDR3 size: 14 residues. V lost 3 bases to trimming and J lost 2 bases, with 11 bases between them. The germline V gene encodes CDR1 MNHNS and CDR2 SASEGT.

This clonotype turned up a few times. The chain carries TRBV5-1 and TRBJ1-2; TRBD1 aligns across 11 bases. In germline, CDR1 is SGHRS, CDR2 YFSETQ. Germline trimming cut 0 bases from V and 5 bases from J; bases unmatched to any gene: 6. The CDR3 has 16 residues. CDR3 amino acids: CASSLDPGTGGYGYTF. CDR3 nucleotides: TGCGCCAGCAGCTTGGACCCCGGGACAGGGGGGTATGGCTACACCTTC.